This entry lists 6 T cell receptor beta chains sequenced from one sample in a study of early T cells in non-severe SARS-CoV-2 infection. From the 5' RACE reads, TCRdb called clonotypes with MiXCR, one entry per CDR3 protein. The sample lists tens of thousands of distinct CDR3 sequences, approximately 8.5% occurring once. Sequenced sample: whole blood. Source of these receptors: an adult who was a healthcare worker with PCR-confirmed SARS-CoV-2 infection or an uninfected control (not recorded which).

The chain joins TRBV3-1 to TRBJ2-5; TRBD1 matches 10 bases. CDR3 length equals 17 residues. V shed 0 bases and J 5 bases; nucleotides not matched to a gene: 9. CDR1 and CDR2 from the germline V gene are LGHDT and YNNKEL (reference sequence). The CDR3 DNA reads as TGTGCCAGCAGCCAAGACGACGTGACAGGGGGCAGGGAGACCCAGTACTTC. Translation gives CASSQDDVTGGRETQYF.

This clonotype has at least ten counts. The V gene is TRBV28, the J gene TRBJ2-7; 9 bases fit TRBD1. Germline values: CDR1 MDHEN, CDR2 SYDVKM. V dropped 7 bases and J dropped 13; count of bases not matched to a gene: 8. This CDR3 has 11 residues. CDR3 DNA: TGTGCCAGCAACCCTCCGGGACAGGGATACTTC. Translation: CASNPPGQGYF.

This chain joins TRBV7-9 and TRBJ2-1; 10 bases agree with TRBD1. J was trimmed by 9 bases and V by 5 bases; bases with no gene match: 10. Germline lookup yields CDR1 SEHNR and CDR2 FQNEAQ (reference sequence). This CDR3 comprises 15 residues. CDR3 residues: CASSPRGTGVGEQFF. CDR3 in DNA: TGTGCCAGCAGCCCACGGGGGACAGGGGTTGGTGAGCAGTTCTTC.

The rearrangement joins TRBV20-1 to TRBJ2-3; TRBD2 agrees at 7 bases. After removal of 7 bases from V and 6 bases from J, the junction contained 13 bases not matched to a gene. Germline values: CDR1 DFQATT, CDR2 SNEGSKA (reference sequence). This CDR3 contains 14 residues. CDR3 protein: CSGAAGEEADTQYF. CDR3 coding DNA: TGCAGTGGCGCGGCGGGAGAAGAGGCGGATACGCAGTATTTT.

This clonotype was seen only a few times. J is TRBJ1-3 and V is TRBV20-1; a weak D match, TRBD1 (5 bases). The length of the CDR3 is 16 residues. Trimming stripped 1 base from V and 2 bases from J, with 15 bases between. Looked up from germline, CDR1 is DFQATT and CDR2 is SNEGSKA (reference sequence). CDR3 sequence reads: CSARVGQGSPGNTIYF. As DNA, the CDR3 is TGCAGTGCTAGAGTCGGGCAGGGCAGTCCTGGAAACACCATATATTTT.

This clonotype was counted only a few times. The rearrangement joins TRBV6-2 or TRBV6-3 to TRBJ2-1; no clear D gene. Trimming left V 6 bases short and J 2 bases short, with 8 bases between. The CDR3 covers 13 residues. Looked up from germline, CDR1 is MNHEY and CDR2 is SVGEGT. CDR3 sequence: CASSSTPYNEQFF. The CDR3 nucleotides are TGTGCCAGCAGCTCCACCCCCTACAATGAGCAGTTCTTC.